This T cell receptor beta chain was captured by sequencing in a study of blood T cell repertoires in COVID-19. Overall study context: The samples span acute and convalescent COVID-19 from the United States, Italy and Spain. T cells, B-cell-depleted T cells, or PBMCs provided the cDNA or gDNA that served as material.

Clones were read by immunoSEQ multiplex PCR, and TCRdb kept only the in-frame ones, dropping some. This sample has around 370,000 clones, with roughly 89% found just once. Unmatched junction bases numbered 11, after V lost 4 bases and J lost 8 bases. In germline, CDR1 is SNHLY, CDR2 FYNNEI. CDR3 size: 15 residues. This sequence originates from a young man with active or convalescent COVID-19. Sequencing was performed on peripheral blood. The rearrangement joins TRBV2 to TRBJ2-4; 7 bases map to TRBD1. CDR3 DNA: TGTGCCAGCAGTGTTACAGGGGTCCCCGCGGACATTCAGTACTTC. Its translation is CASSVTGVPADIQYF.